This T cell receptor (beta chain) came from a study of blood T cell repertoires in COVID-19. Study summary: Acute and convalescent COVID-19 samples came from the United States, Italy and Spain. In each case, the material was cDNA or gDNA derived from T cells, B-cell-depleted T cells, or PBMCs.

In the original analysis: Reference gene primers were amplified, and this amplification served to estimate nucleated cell counts. Clones were read by immunoSEQ multiplex PCR, and TCRdb kept only the in-frame ones, dropping some. V and J calls and clone size come straight from that table; D and trimming were deduced from the DNA. The sample yields roughly 100,000 clones, about four fifths seen once. Sequenced input: peripheral blood. The receptor was isolated from a man between 65 and 85 years old with active or convalescent COVID-19.

For the CDR3, the DNA is TGTGCCAGCAGCTTAGGAGTAGGGGTCACCAGCAATCAGCCCCAGCATTTT. This sequence encodes CASSLGVGVTSNQPQHF. The V call is TRBV11-2, the J call TRBJ1-5; possibly TRBD1 for D (5 bases). The CDR3 sequence is 17 residues long. Germline V gene lookup returns CDR1 SGHAT and CDR2 FQNNGV. Trimming pared 1 base from V and 1 base from J, leaving 14 bases between.